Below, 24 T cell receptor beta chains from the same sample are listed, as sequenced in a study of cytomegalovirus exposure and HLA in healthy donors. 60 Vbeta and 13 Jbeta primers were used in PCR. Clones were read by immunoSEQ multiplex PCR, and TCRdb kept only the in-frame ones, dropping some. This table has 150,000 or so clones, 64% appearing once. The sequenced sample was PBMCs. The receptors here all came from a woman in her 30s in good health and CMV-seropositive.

CDR3 protein: CAWSTPGRANEQYF. The CDR3 DNA is TGTGCCTGGAGTACACCGGGGAGGGCCAACGAGCAGTACTTC. The gene calls are TRBV30 and TRBJ2-7; 7 nucleotides line up with TRBD2. V shed 2 bases and J 5 bases; nucleotides not matched to a gene: 9. This CDR3 spans 14 amino acids. Germline values: CDR1 GTSNPN, CDR2 SVGIG (reference sequence).

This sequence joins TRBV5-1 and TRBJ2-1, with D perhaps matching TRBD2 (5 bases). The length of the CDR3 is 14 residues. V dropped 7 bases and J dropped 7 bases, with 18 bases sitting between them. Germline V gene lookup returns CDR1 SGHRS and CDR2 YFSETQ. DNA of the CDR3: TGCGCCAGCCAGATCGGGGTTTCTCGAAATGAGCAGTTCTTC. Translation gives CASQIGVSRNEQFF.

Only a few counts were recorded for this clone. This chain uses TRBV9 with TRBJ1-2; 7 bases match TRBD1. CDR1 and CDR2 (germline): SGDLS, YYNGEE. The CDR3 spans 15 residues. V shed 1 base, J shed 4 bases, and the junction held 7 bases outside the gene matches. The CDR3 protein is CASSVSATGSYGYTF. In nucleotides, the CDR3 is TGTGCCAGCAGCGTAAGTGCGACAGGGAGCTATGGCTACACCTTC.

The CDR3 DNA is TGTGCCAGCCGCTTGGGCGGGAGGTCCGCAGATACGCAGTATTTT. It encodes CASRLGGRSADTQYF. J is TRBJ2-3 and V is TRBV6-5, with 8 bases that match TRBD2. Germline V gene data show CDR1 as MNHEY and CDR2 as SVGAGI. The CDR3 runs to 15 residues. Trimming removed 8 bases from V and 4 bases from J; junction bases left unmatched: 11.

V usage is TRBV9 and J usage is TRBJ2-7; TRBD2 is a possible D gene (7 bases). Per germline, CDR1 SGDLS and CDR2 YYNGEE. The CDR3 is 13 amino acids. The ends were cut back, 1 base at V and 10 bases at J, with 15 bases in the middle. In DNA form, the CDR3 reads TGTGCCAGCAGCGTAACCCCCTCGGGGGGCCAGTACTTC. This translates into CASSVTPSGGQYF. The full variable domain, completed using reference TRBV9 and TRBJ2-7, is DSGVTQTPKHLITATGQRVTLRCSPRSGDLSVYWYQQSLDQGLQFLIQYYNGEERAKGNILERFSAQQFPDLHSELNLSSLELGDSALYFCASSVTPSGGQYFGPGTRLTVT.

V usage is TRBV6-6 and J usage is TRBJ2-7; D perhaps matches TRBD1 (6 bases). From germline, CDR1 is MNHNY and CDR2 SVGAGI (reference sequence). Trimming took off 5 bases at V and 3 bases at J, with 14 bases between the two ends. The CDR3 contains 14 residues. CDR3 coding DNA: TGTGCCAGCAGTCGGATTGGACAGAACTACGAGCAGTACTTC. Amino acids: CASSRIGQNYEQYF.

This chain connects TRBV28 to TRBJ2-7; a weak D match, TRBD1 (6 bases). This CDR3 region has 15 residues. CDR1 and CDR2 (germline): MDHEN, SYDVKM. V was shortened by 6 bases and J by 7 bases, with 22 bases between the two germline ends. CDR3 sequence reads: CASRLSATGRREQYF. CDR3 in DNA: TGTGCCAGCAGACTAAGCGCAACAGGGCGTCGGGAGCAGTACTTC.

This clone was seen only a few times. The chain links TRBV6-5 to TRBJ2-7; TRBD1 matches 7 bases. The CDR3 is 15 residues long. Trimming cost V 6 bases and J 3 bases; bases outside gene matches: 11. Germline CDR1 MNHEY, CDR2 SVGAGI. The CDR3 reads CASRRYERGLYEQYF. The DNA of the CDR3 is TGTGCCAGCAGACGTTATGAAAGGGGGCTCTACGAGCAGTACTTC.

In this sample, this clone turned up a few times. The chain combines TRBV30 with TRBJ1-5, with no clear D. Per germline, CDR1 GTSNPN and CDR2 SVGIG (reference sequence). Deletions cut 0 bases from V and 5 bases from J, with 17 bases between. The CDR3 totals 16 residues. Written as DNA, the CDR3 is TGTGCCTGGAGTGTACTGGGCAGGCAGAGAGATCAGCCCCAGCATTTT. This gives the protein CAWSVLGRQRDQPQHF.

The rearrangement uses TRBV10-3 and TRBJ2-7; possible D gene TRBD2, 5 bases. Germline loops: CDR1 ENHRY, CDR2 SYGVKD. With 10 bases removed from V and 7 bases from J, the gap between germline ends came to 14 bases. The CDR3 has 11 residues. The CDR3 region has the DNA TGTGCCACGAGGGTCCTGGGTGAGCAGTACTTC. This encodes CATRVLGEQYF.

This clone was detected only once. The CDR3 here is CASSIPGQGNYGYTF. The CDR3 DNA sequence: TGTGCCAGTAGTATCCCGGGACAGGGTAACTATGGCTACACCTTC. The chain links TRBV19 to TRBJ1-2; the match to TRBD1 covers 9 bases. With 3 bases clipped from V and 1 base from J, the junction kept 3 bases outside the gene matches. CDR3 length equals 15 residues. CDR1 and CDR2 from the germline V gene are LNHDA and SQIVND (reference sequence).

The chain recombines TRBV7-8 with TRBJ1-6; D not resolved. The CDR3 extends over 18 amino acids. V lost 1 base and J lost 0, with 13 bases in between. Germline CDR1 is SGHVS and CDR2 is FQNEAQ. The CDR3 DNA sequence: TGTGCCAGCAGCTTAGAGCAGGCAGGCAGCTCCTATAATTCACCCCTCCACTTT. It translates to CASSLEQAGSSYNSPLHF.

Here the CDR3 reads CASRQGEGYGYTF. The DNA of the CDR3 is TGTGCCAGCAGACAGGGAGAAGGCTATGGCTACACCTTC. The chain carries TRBV2 and TRBJ1-2, with D perhaps TRBD1 (6 bases). V lost 6 bases to trimming and J lost 4 bases, with 12 bases between them. The CDR3 is 13 residues long. Germline loops: CDR1 SNHLY, CDR2 FYNNEI.

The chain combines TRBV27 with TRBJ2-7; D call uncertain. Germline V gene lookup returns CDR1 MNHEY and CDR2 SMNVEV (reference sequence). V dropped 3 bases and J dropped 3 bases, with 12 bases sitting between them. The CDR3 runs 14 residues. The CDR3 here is CASSFTGLGYEQYF. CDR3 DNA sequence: TGTGCCAGCAGTTTTACCGGGTTAGGCTACGAGCAGTACTTC.

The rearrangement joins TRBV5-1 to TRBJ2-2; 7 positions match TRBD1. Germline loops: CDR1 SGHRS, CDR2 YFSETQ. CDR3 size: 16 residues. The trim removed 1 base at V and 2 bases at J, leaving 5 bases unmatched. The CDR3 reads CASSLPGQLNTGELFF. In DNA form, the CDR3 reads TGCGCCAGCAGCTTGCCGGGACAGCTAAACACCGGGGAGCTGTTTTTT.

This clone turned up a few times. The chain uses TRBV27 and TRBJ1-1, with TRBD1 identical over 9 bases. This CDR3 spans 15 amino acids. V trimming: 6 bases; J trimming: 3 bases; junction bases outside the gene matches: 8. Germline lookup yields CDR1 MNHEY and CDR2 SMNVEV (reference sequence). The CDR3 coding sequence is TGTGCCAGCAGGTGGACAGGGGCGGGTGACACTGAAGCTTTCTTT. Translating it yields CASRWTGAGDTEAFF.

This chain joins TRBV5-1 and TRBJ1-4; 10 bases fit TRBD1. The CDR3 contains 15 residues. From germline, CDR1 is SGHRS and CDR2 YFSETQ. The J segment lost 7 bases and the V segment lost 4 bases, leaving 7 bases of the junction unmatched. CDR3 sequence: CASSVMGDRGEKLFF. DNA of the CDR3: TGCGCCAGCAGCGTTATGGGGGACAGGGGTGAAAAACTGTTTTTT. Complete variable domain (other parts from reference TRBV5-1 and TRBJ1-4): KAGVTQTPRYLIKTRGQQVTLSCSPISGHRSVSWYQQTPGQGLQFLFEYFSETQRNKGNFPGRFSGRQFSNSRSEMNVSTLELGDSALYLCASSVMGDRGEKLFFGSGTQLSVL.

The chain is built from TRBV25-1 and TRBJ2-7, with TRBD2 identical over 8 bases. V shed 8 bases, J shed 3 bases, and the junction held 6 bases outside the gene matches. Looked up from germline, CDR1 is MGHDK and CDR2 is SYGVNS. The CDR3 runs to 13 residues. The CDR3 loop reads CASRASGGYEQYF. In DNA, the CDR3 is TGTGCCAGCCGCGCCAGCGGGGGCTACGAGCAGTACTTC.

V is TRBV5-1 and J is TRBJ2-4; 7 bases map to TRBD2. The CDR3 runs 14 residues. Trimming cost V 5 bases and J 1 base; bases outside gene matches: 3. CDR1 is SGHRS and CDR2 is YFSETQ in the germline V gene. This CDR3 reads CASRDGGAKNIQYF. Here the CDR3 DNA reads TGCGCCAGCAGGGACGGGGGGGCCAAAAACATTCAGTACTTC.

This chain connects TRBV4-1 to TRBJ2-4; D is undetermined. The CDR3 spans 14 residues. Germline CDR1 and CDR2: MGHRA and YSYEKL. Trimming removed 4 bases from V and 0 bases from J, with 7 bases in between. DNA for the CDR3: TGCGCCAGCAGCCTCCGGGTAGCCAAAAACATTCAGTACTTC. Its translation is CASSLRVAKNIQYF.

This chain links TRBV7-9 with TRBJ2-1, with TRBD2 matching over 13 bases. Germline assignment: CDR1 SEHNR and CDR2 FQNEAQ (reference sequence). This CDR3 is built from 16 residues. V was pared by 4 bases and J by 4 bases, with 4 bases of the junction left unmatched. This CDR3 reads CASSYKGLAGYNEQFF. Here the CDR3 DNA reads TGTGCCAGCAGCTACAAGGGACTAGCGGGATACAATGAGCAGTTCTTC.

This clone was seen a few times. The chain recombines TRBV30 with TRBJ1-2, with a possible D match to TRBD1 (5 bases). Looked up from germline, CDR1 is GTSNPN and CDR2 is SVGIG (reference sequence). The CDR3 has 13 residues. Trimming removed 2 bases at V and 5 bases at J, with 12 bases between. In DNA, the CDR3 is TGTGCCTGGAGTAGGACGGACATTTATGGCTACACCTTC. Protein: CAWSRTDIYGYTF.

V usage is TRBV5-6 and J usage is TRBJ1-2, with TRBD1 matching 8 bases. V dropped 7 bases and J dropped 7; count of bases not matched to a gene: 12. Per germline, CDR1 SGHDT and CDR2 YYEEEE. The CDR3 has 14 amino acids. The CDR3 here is CASGLQGDRGGYTF. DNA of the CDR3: TGTGCCAGCGGTTTACAGGGGGATCGGGGTGGCTACACCTTC. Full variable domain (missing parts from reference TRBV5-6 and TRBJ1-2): DAGVTQSPTHLIKTRGQQVTLRCSPKSGHDTVSWYQQALGQGPQFIFQYYEEEERQRGNFPDRFSGHQFPNYSSELNVNALLLGDSALYLCASGLQGDRGGYTFGSGTRLTVV.

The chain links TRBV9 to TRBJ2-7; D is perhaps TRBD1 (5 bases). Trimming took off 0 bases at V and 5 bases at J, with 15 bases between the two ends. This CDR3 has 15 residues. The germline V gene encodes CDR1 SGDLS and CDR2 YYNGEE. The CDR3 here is CASSVGGHGFDEQYF. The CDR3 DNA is TGTGCCAGCAGCGTAGGCGGACATGGGTTTGACGAGCAGTACTTC.